This TCR beta chain appears in the sequencing data of a study of T cell responses to AZD1222 COVID-19 vaccine. Findings of the study overall: The sample set comprised mostly white British donors with more females, and clonal diversity was possibly underestimated. Spike-specific TCR breadth and depth went up after people got two AZD1222 doses. As reported, nearly half of all spike-specific TCRs target variant regions that are unmutated. Only six individuals given AZD1222 were seropositive at baseline.

J was trimmed by 6 bases and V by 1 base; bases with no gene match: 9. This CDR3 has 15 amino acids. CDR1 GTSNPN and CDR2 SVGIG come from the germline V gene (reference sequence). The assay was immunoSEQ multiplex PCR, and TCRdb's table has in-frame clones only and misses some. The sample includes 140,000 to 150,000 clones, around 90% seen only once; the top ten take under 4%. On this clone itself: Its matching antigen is unknown.

Sample: peripheral blood, taken on day 0 of AZD1222 vaccination. The receptor's source is an adult in good health. The chain joins TRBV30 to TRBJ2-1; 7 nucleotides match TRBD2. The CDR3 nucleotides read TGTGCCTGGAGTGCTAAGCGGGACCTCATCAATGAGCAGTTCTTC. This codes for CAWSAKRDLINEQFF.